The source of this T cell receptor (beta chain) is a study of blood T cell repertoires in COVID-19. Study-wide context: Acute-phase and convalescent COVID-19 samples originated in the United States, Italy and Spain.

The study assigned cohorts using participant-reported clinical history. Profiled with immunoSEQ multiplex PCR; TCRdb holds only in-frame clones, not every one. This table has around 300,000 clones, about 90% appearing once. This receptor was obtained from a man aged 25 to 40 who had recovered from COVID-19. The sample comprised PBMCs or T cells enriched from blood (not recorded which).

Here the CDR3 reads CASSEFSGVNQPQHF. The CDR3 nucleotides read TGTGCCAGCAGTGAATTCTCAGGGGTCAATCAGCCCCAGCATTTT. The chain has TRBV25-1 and TRBJ1-5, with a possible D match to TRBD1 (6 bases). The CDR3 has 15 amino acids. CDR1 is MGHDK, CDR2 SYGVNS, per germline. Trimming took off 1 base at V and 3 bases at J, with 10 bases between the two ends. The variable domain in full, completed from reference TRBV25-1 and TRBJ1-5, reads EADIYQTPRYLVIGTGKKITLECSQTMGHDKMYWYQQDPGMELHLIHYSYGVNSTEKGDLSSESTVSRIRTEHFPLTLESARPSHTSQYLCASSEFSGVNQPQHFGDGTRLSIL.